The 30 T cell receptor beta chains below were found in one sample sequenced in a study of identical twins. Each CDR3 protein gets one entry after TCRdb re-called the 5' RACE reads with MiXCR. Of around 570,000 distinct CDR3 sequences listed, just under 10% are singletons. The same specimen was also included in a second study, on yellow fever vaccine responses in identical twins.

The sample was PBMCs. These receptors originate from a young woman in good health.

This chain connects TRBV7-8 to TRBJ2-7; D may be TRBD2 (5 bases). V was shortened by 5 bases and J by 1 base, with 15 bases between the two germline ends. CDR3 size: 15 residues. The germline gives CDR1 SGHVS, CDR2 FQNEAQ. The CDR3 protein is CASSPWESQSYEQYF. CDR3 sequence (DNA): TGTGCCAGCAGCCCGTGGGAGAGTCAATCCTACGAGCAGTACTTC. Looking up the rest from reference TRBV7-8 and TRBJ2-7 gives the full variable domain: GAGVSQSPRYKVAKRGQDVALRCDPISGHVSLFWYQQALGQGPEFLTYFQNEAQLDKSGLPSDRFFAERPEGSVSTLKIQRTQQEDSAVYLCASSPWESQSYEQYFGPGTRLTVT.

V and J are TRBV7-9 and TRBJ1-1, with D uncertain. Looked up from germline, CDR1 is SEHNR and CDR2 is FQNEAQ (reference sequence). The V and J ends lost 6 bases and 3 bases respectively, with 8 bases between them. This CDR3 has 12 residues. The CDR3 here is CASRWEDTEAFF. In DNA, the CDR3 is TGTGCCAGCAGGTGGGAGGACACTGAAGCTTTCTTT.

This clonotype was counted between two and nine times. The rearrangement uses TRBV20-1 and TRBJ2-3, with 7 bases lining up with TRBD2. In germline, CDR1 is DFQATT, CDR2 SNEGSKA (reference sequence). The J segment lost 2 bases and the V segment lost 5 bases, leaving 4 bases of the junction unmatched. The CDR3 loop spans 13 amino acids. The CDR3 here is CSAAGTTTDTQYF. The CDR3 DNA sequence: TGCAGTGCTGCCGGGACTACCACAGATACGCAGTATTTT.

This clonotype has more than one count but fewer than ten. The chain has TRBV27 and TRBJ2-7; 8 bases line up with TRBD1. Germline loops: CDR1 MNHEY, CDR2 SMNVEV (reference sequence). J gave up 0 bases and V 1 base, and 8 bases lay outside the gene matches. This CDR3 is 17 amino acids long. CDR3: CASSLWLPGQDSYEQYF. The CDR3, as DNA: TGTGCCAGCAGTTTATGGCTCCCGGGACAGGACTCCTACGAGCAGTACTTC.

The V gene is TRBV18, the J gene TRBJ1-4; D is perhaps TRBD1 (6 bases). Trimming took off 2 bases at V and 7 bases at J, with 14 bases between the two ends. CDR1 KGHSH and CDR2 LQKENI come from the germline V gene. The length of the CDR3 is 15 residues. The CDR3 loop is CASSPSDRKGEKLFF. CDR3 nucleotide sequence: TGTGCCAGCTCACCATCAGACAGGAAGGGTGAAAAACTGTTTTTT.

This clonotype turned up a few times. J is TRBJ1-1 and V is TRBV5-1, with D maybe TRBD1 (6 bases). CDR1 and CDR2 (germline): SGHRS, YFSETQ. The CDR3 sequence is 16 residues long. Deletions cut 4 bases from V and 0 bases from J, with 16 bases between. CDR3 amino acids: CASSHGYRAVNTEAFF. The CDR3 region has the DNA TGCGCCAGCAGCCATGGATACAGGGCCGTGAACACTGAAGCTTTCTTT.

This clonotype was seen ten or more times. The CDR3 sequence: CASARTSGKSTDTQYF. CDR3 in DNA: TGTGCCAGCGCCAGGACTAGCGGGAAAAGCACAGATACGCAGTATTTT. The gene calls are TRBV11-2 and TRBJ2-3; 12 nucleotides align to TRBD2. The CDR3 has 16 residues. Losses at the gene ends were 8 bases for V and 0 bases for J; bases not matched to a gene: 6. Germline-derived CDR1 and CDR2 are SGHAT and FQNNGV.

This clonotype was counted only a few times. This chain uses TRBV4-2 with TRBJ2-1, with 9 bases identical to TRBD2. With V trimmed by 2 bases and J by 1 base, 3 bases remained unmatched. CDR1 is LGHNA, CDR2 YNFKEQ, per germline. CDR3 length: 16 residues. CDR3: CASSQLAGASYNEQFF. The DNA of the CDR3 is TGTGCCAGCAGCCAATTAGCGGGAGCTTCCTACAATGAGCAGTTCTTC.

This clonotype was detected many times. The chain links TRBV7-2 to TRBJ2-7; D is unclear. The V and J ends lost 2 bases and 2 bases respectively, with 10 bases between them. Germline V gene data show CDR1 as SGHTA and CDR2 as FQGNSA. CDR3 size: 14 residues. Here the CDR3 reads CASSLWGTTYEQYF. In nucleotides, the CDR3 is TGTGCCAGCAGCTTATGGGGTACAACCTACGAGCAGTACTTC.

This clonotype appeared a few times. This chain joins TRBV19 and TRBJ1-4; 7 nucleotides agree with TRBD1. In germline, CDR1 is LNHDA, CDR2 SQIVND (reference sequence). The trim removed 10 bases at V and 7 bases at J, leaving 12 bases unmatched. This CDR3 is 14 amino acids long. CDR3 coding DNA: TGTGCCACCCAACAAGGGGGCGAGGTTGAAAAACTGTTTTTT. Amino acid sequence: CATQQGGEVEKLFF.

This CDR3 is CASSFLAGNNEQFF. The CDR3 nucleotides read TGTGCCAGCAGTTTCCTAGCGGGGAACAATGAGCAGTTCTTC. This chain uses TRBV27 with TRBJ2-1; 9 bases agree with TRBD2. V trimming: 3 bases; J trimming: 5 bases; junction bases outside the gene matches: 2. CDR1 is MNHEY and CDR2 is SMNVEV in the germline V gene (reference sequence). The CDR3 loop spans 14 amino acids.

The sample holds many counts of this clonotype. The chain joins TRBV10-3 to TRBJ2-1, with D uncertain. The CDR3 has 13 residues. Trimming pared 10 bases from V and 4 bases from J, leaving 14 bases between. Germline V gives CDR1 ENHRY, CDR2 SYGVKD. The CDR3 loop reads CATTRREYNEQFF. The CDR3 DNA reads as TGTGCCACGACGCGAAGGGAATACAATGAGCAGTTCTTC.

This clonotype was observed a handful of times. Here the CDR3 DNA reads TGTGCCACCAGCAGTTTCACCGGGACAGGCGTCTACAATGAGCAGTTCTTC. Translated, it gives CATSSFTGTGVYNEQFF. This sequence joins TRBV15 and TRBJ2-1; 8 bases line up with TRBD1. CDR3 length: 17 amino acids. V gave up 3 bases and J gave up 3 bases; unmatched junction bases: 10. Germline CDR1 and CDR2: LNHNV and YYDKDF (reference sequence).

V and J are TRBV5-1 and TRBJ2-1; TRBD2 matches 8 bases. Germline CDR1 and CDR2: SGHRS and YFSETQ. The CDR3 is 14 residues long. The trim removed 4 bases at V and 8 bases at J, leaving 8 bases unmatched. The CDR3 sequence is CASSKAGVLDEQFF. DNA of the CDR3: TGCGCCAGCAGCAAAGCGGGAGTTCTAGATGAGCAGTTCTTC.

As regards this clonotype: Given a much more abundant clone one base away, this may be a read error. The chain is built from TRBV5-1 and TRBJ2-7; 13 nucleotides agree with TRBD2. Trimming removed 0 bases from V and 2 bases from J; junction bases left unmatched: 14. Per germline, CDR1 SGHRS and CDR2 YFSETQ. CDR3 length equals 20 residues. CDR3 loop: CASSLVLSQSTSGRPYEQYF. The CDR3 coding sequence is TGCGCCAGCAGCTTGGTGTTGTCACAGTCGACTAGCGGGAGGCCCTACGAGCAGTACTTC. Full variable domain (missing parts from reference TRBV5-1 and TRBJ2-7): KAGVTQTPRYLIKTRGQQVTLSCSPISGHRSVSWYQQTPGQGLQFLFEYFSETQRNKGNFPGRFSGRQFSNSRSEMNVSTLELGDSALYLCASSLVLSQSTSGRPYEQYFGPGTRLTVT.

This clonotype has at least ten counts. The chain links TRBV5-1 to TRBJ2-1; the match to TRBD2 covers 7 bases. The CDR3 consists of 14 residues. V lost 4 bases and J lost 7; bases outside the gene matches: 8. Germline-derived CDR1 and CDR2 are SGHRS and YFSETQ. The DNA of the CDR3 is TGCGCCAGCAGCGTGGGTTTGGGAGGGAATGAGCAGTTCTTC. Residues: CASSVGLGGNEQFF.

This clonotype was picked up many times. The CDR3 region has the DNA TGTGCCAGCAGTCTTGGCAGAGGCCAGTACTTC. The encoded protein is CASSLGRGQYF. V is TRBV12-3 or TRBV12-4 and J is TRBJ2-5; no firm D call. V dropped 5 bases and J dropped 10 bases, with 11 bases sitting between them. The CDR3 consists of 11 residues.

This clonotype has a count of ten or more. V usage is TRBV14 and J usage is TRBJ2-1, with D possibly TRBD2 on 6 matching bases. This CDR3 is built from 16 residues. Germline loops: CDR1 SGHDN, CDR2 FVKESK. The V end lost 4 bases, the J end lost 4 bases, and 17 bases lay between the germline ends. The CDR3 here is CASSRPGTPTYNEQFF. The CDR3 DNA reads as TGTGCCAGCAGCCGGCCCGGGACTCCTACATACAATGAGCAGTTCTTC.

This clonotype has a count of ten or more. The chain employs TRBV10-3 and TRBJ2-5; the match to TRBD2 covers 9 bases. After removal of 8 bases from V and 2 bases from J, the junction contained 9 bases not matched to a gene. This CDR3 contains 15 residues. Germline V gene data show CDR1 as ENHRY and CDR2 as SYGVKD. As DNA, the CDR3 is TGTGCCATCTCCCCCGGCCTAGCGGGGCAAGAGACCCAGTACTTC. Its translation is CAISPGLAGQETQYF.

This clonotype was recorded a few times. V is TRBV29-1 and J is TRBJ2-2; 7 nucleotides agree with TRBD2. CDR1 SQVTM and CDR2 ANQGSEA come from the germline V gene. CDR3 length: 12 amino acids. Written as DNA, the CDR3 is TGCGGGGGGGTTTTGAACACCGGGGAGCTGTTTTTT. Protein product: CGGVLNTGELFF.

In its sample, this clonotype was seen many times. The chain is built from TRBV4-2 and TRBJ2-1, with D unresolved. CDR3 length equals 13 residues. Germline V gene sequence: CDR1 LGHNA, CDR2 YNFKEQ. The V gene lost 0 bases and the J gene lost 9 bases, with 9 bases spanning the gap. CDR3 sequence reads: CASSQDGSREQFF. The CDR3 nucleotides read TGTGCCAGCAGCCAAGACGGTTCGCGTGAGCAGTTCTTC.

This clonotype has more than one count but fewer than ten. The CDR3 DNA sequence: TGTGCCAGCAGGAGCGGGAGAGGCAATGAGCAGTTCTTC. Amino acid sequence: CASRSGRGNEQFF. The chain recombines TRBV7-9 with TRBJ2-1; TRBD2 matches 8 bases. The CDR3 has 13 residues. Trimming cost V 6 bases and J 6 bases; bases outside gene matches: 4. CDR1 and CDR2 from the germline V gene are SEHNR and FQNEAQ (reference sequence).

As regards this clonotype: At one of its ends the junction is not consistent with the germline gene, which may arise from a read error. The rearrangement links TRBV5-1 to TRBJ2-7; D is possibly TRBD2 (6 bases). Germline CDR1 and CDR2: SGHRS and YFSETQ. The CDR3 is 14 residues long. In DNA, the CDR3 is TGCGCCAGTCTCCGGGAGCCCGGTTCCTCCGAGCAGTACTTC. Translation: CASLREPGSSEQYF.

This chain uses TRBV20-1 with TRBJ2-2, with 8 bases aligning to TRBD2. CDR1 and CDR2 (germline): DFQATT, SNEGSKA (reference sequence). CDR3 length equals 19 residues. The ends lost 0 bases at V and 1 base at J; junction bases unmatched: 13. As DNA, the CDR3 is TGCAGTGCTAGAGATCATTTGCGACGGGGGGGCAGGAACACCGGGGAGCTGTTTTTT. The encoded protein is CSARDHLRRGGRNTGELFF.

This clonotype came up many times. This chain links TRBV28 with TRBJ2-7; no clear D. The CDR3 spans 15 residues. Germline CDR1 MDHEN, CDR2 SYDVKM. V dropped 5 bases and J dropped 0 bases, with 14 bases sitting between them. This CDR3 is CASSHSKAASYEQYF. The CDR3 DNA is TGTGCCAGCAGTCATTCAAAGGCGGCCTCCTACGAGCAGTACTTC. Drawing the rest from reference TRBV28 and TRBJ2-7, the complete variable domain is DVKVTQSSRYLVKRTGEKVFLECVQDMDHENMFWYRQDPGLGLRLIYFSYDVKMKEKGDIPEGYSVSREKKERFSLILESASTNQTSMYLCASSHSKAASYEQYFGPGTRLTVT.

This clonotype has a count of ten or more. The chain's CDR3 is CASSFASPTDTQYF. CDR3 coding DNA: TGTGCCAGCAGCTTTGCTAGCCCTACAGATACGCAGTATTTT. V gene TRBV7-9 combines with J gene TRBJ2-3; D is possibly TRBD2 (5 bases). This CDR3 is 14 amino acids long. Looked up from germline, CDR1 is SEHNR and CDR2 is FQNEAQ (reference sequence). V lost 3 bases and J lost 3, with 10 bases in between.

This clonotype was detected ten times or more. This chain joins TRBV24-1 and TRBJ2-1; the D gene is possibly TRBD1 (6 bases). The CDR3 runs to 15 residues. V lost 6 bases and J lost 7, with 18 bases in between. Germline V gene sequence: CDR1 KGHDR, CDR2 SFDVKD. The CDR3 region has the DNA TGTGCCACCAGTCAGGCCAGGGGTGTAAGGAATGAGCAGTTCTTC. It specifies CATSQARGVRNEQFF.

This clonotype was seen more than once but under ten times. The chain joins TRBV20-1 to TRBJ2-7; 7 bases are a match to TRBD1. The CDR3 is 13 residues long. V lost 1 base to trimming and J lost 6 bases; unmatched junction nucleotides: 6. Germline assignment: CDR1 DFQATT and CDR2 SNEGSKA (reference sequence). Here the CDR3 DNA reads TGCAGTGCTAGAGCCCCAGGGACAGTCGAGCAGTACTTC. Protein sequence: CSARAPGTVEQYF.

This sequence joins TRBV5-6 and TRBJ2-2, with 9 positions matching TRBD1. This CDR3 region has 15 residues. After removal of 5 bases from V and 5 bases from J, the junction contained 7 bases not matched to a gene. Looked up from germline, CDR1 is SGHDT and CDR2 is YYEEEE. The CDR3 DNA reads TGTGCCAGCAGAGAGACAGGGGGAAAGACCGGGGAGCTGTTTTTT. This gives the protein CASRETGGKTGELFF.

This clonotype was observed at least ten times. This chain links TRBV4-3 with TRBJ2-4; D might be TRBD1 or TRBD2, each matching 5 bases. The CDR3 is made up of 15 amino acids. The V and J ends lost 0 bases and 9 bases respectively, with 15 bases between them. Germline CDR1 is LGHNA and CDR2 is YSLEER. The CDR3 DNA reads TGCGCCAGCAGCCAAGATCGGGGCTTTAGGGGCATTCAGTACTTC. As protein: CASSQDRGFRGIQYF.